This T cell receptor (beta chain) was recorded in a study of regulatory T cells in long-lasting Graves disease. Time point meaning: newly diagnosed GD, antithyroid drugs for less than 3 months. Preparation of the TCR library used RNA extracted from PBMCs. This clonotype was found many times. Antigen specificity is unknown. CDR3 regions were amplified by Arm-PCR using iRepertoire HTBI primers to build TCR beta libraries. TCRdb reanalysed the multiplex PCR reads using MiXCR and keeps one entry per CDR3 protein. Found here are some 220,000 distinct CDR3 sequences, less than 20% of them singletons; the top ten hold approximately 12%. Study outcomes and limitations: It was in persistent disease that TRBV28, TRBJ1-2 and TRBJ2-5 were favored.

The CDR3 has 15 residues. Between the trimmed V and J ends, which lost 6 bases and 0 bases, there was a span of 12 bases. This sample was also put to use in a study of T cells in Graves' hyperthyroidism and ophthalmopathy. This second study says: Stable disease denoted Graves' hyperthyroidism without ophthalmopathy progression within 18 months. Diagnosis rested on symptoms, serum thyroxine and TRAb, thyroid ultrasound, and orbital computed tomography. When the TCR CDR3 underwent first-round RT-PCR, the HTBI primer set was used.

The sequence came from a woman under 40 with Graves disease. The rearrangement uses TRBV12-3 or TRBV12-4 and TRBJ2-1; D remains ambiguous. The material was peripheral blood mononuclear cells (PBMCs), obtained at new diagnosis, from a patient treated with antithyroid drugs. DNA for the CDR3: TGTGCCAGCAGCCCGAGACCAAACTCCTACAATGAGCAGTTCTTC. It translates to CASSPRPNSYNEQFF.